Following are 26 T cell receptor beta chains from one sample sequenced in a study of T cells in Graves' hyperthyroidism and ophthalmopathy. Amplification of TCR beta CDR3 regions was performed using RNA transcripts as template. Researchers ran a first-round RT-PCR on the TCR CDR3 using the HTBI primer set. Via MiXCR, TCRdb re-called the multiplex PCR reads, giving one row per CDR3 protein. There are 540,000 or so distinct CDR3 sequences in the sample; around 16% occur only once, and under 8% lies in the top ten. The sequenced sample consisted of blood. These receptors were collected from a woman aged 25 to 39 with Graves' hyperthyroidism.

This chain connects TRBV12-3 or TRBV12-4 to TRBJ2-1, with D maybe TRBD2 (5 bases). The CDR3 is 16 amino acids. Trimming shortened V by 1 base and J by 5 bases, and 15 bases separated the two germline ends. Here the CDR3 DNA reads TGTGCCAGCAGTTTAGTACGGAGGACCTACCACAATGAGCAGTTCTTC. Protein sequence: CASSLVRRTYHNEQFF.

Notes on this clonotype: A much bigger clone sits one base away, suggesting this may be a read error. The rearrangement joins TRBV11-2 to TRBJ1-1; D is uncertain. The CDR3 is 12 amino acids. Per the germline V gene, CDR1 is SGHAT and CDR2 is FQNNGV. CDR3 coding DNA: TGTGCCGGCAGCCGGAGTGCCACTGAAGCTTTCTTT. It encodes CAGSRSATEAFF.

V is TRBV6-1 and J is TRBJ2-2; no clear D. The CDR3 extends over 14 amino acids. Germline CDR1 MNHNS, CDR2 SASEGT. Trimming removed 4 bases from V and 6 bases from J, with 12 bases in between. In nucleotides, the CDR3 is TGTGCCAGCAGTGGTCAGTTCACCGCCGGGGAGCTGTTTTTT. As protein: CASSGQFTAGELFF.

This clonotype was seen at least ten times. V gene TRBV7-2 combines with J gene TRBJ2-1; TRBD1 agrees at 7 bases. V was pared by 3 bases and J by 0 bases, with 17 bases of the junction left unmatched. Germline assignment: CDR1 SGHTA and CDR2 FQGNSA. This CDR3 contains 20 residues. The CDR3 is CASSFQGVRGQEPSYNEQFF. DNA for the CDR3: TGTGCCAGCAGCTTCCAGGGGGTCAGGGGCCAAGAACCCTCCTACAATGAGCAGTTCTTC.

In this sample, this clonotype turned up many times. The chain has TRBV20-1 and TRBJ1-1; D is undetermined. CDR1 DFQATT and CDR2 SNEGSKA come from the germline V gene (reference sequence). This CDR3 spans 15 amino acids. The V gene lost 1 base and the J gene lost 4 bases, with 16 bases spanning the gap. CDR3: CSARVPGGVGTEAFF. CDR3 DNA: TGCAGTGCTAGAGTCCCCGGTGGGGTGGGCACTGAAGCTTTCTTT.

This clonotype has more than one count but fewer than ten. CDR3 DNA: TGTGCCAGCAGACCAAGCGGGGCGAACACCGGGGAGCTGTTTTTT. Its protein is CASRPSGANTGELFF. The chain carries TRBV27 and TRBJ2-2, with 7 positions matching TRBD2. Germline loops: CDR1 MNHEY, CDR2 SMNVEV (reference sequence). V shed 6 bases and J 0 bases; nucleotides not matched to a gene: 4. This CDR3 is 15 amino acids long.

This clonotype turned up a few times. J is TRBJ1-2 and V is TRBV5-6, with unresolved D. Germline V lookup: CDR1 SGHDT, CDR2 YYEEEE. The CDR3 consists of 13 residues. V dropped 1 base and J dropped 8 bases, with 12 bases sitting between them. CDR3 coding DNA: TGTGCCAGCAGCTTGTCTCAAAGAGGGGGCTACACCTTC. This encodes CASSLSQRGGYTF.

This clonotype occurred many times. The chain couples TRBV20-1 to TRBJ2-3; 10 bases are shared with TRBD2. Germline V gene sequence: CDR1 DFQATT, CDR2 SNEGSKA (reference sequence). The CDR3 is 14 amino acids. V lost 0 bases and J lost 3; bases outside the gene matches: 0. The CDR3 spells CSARDSGRTDTQYF. The CDR3 DNA reads TGCAGTGCTAGAGATAGCGGGAGGACAGATACGCAGTATTTT.

This clonotype has ten or more counts. This chain joins TRBV7-3 and TRBJ2-1; D perhaps matches TRBD2 (6 bases). Germline V gene lookup returns CDR1 SGHTA and CDR2 FQGTGA. The CDR3 extends over 16 amino acids. Trimming took 5 bases from V and 7 from J, leaving 21 bases between them. Here the CDR3 DNA reads TGTGCCAGCAGCCTCCAGCCGGGACTGGCGGTAAATGAGCAGTTCTTC. It yields the protein CASSLQPGLAVNEQFF.

The chain links TRBV4-2 to TRBJ2-7; 12 nucleotides agree with TRBD2. This CDR3 is 15 amino acids long. Germline lookup yields CDR1 LGHNA and CDR2 YNFKEQ. With V trimmed by 5 bases and J by 6 bases, 8 bases remained unmatched. The CDR3 sequence: CASSSRTSGMGEQYF. The CDR3 bases are TGTGCCAGCAGCTCCCGGACTAGCGGGATGGGCGAGCAGTACTTC.

This clonotype appeared many times. J is TRBJ2-1 and V is TRBV5-1, with unresolved D. V was clipped by 2 bases and J by 0 bases, with 9 bases between them. Germline loops: CDR1 SGHRS, CDR2 YFSETQ. The CDR3 is made up of 15 amino acids. CDR3 amino acids: CASSFEGLSYNEQFF. In nucleotides, the CDR3 is TGCGCCAGCAGCTTTGAAGGGCTCTCCTACAATGAGCAGTTCTTC.

In this sample, this clonotype turned up many times. The chain joins TRBV5-1 to TRBJ2-1, with 10 bases lining up with TRBD2. The CDR3 length is 20 residues. The V segment lost 5 bases and the J segment 9 bases; nucleotides outside the gene matches: 26. Germline lookup yields CDR1 SGHRS and CDR2 YFSETQ. CDR3 protein: CASRPDSTSGIYPADSEQFF. CDR3 coding DNA: TGCGCCAGCAGGCCGGATAGTACTAGCGGGATATACCCCGCGGATAGTGAGCAGTTCTTC. Looking up the rest from reference TRBV5-1 and TRBJ2-1 gives the full variable domain: KAGVTQTPRYLIKTRGQQVTLSCSPISGHRSVSWYQQTPGQGLQFLFEYFSETQRNKGNFPGRFSGRQFSNSRSEMNVSTLELGDSALYLCASRPDSTSGIYPADSEQFFGPGTRLTVL.

The chain combines TRBV27 with TRBJ2-1; 13 nucleotides align to TRBD2. There are 18 residues in the CDR3. The V gene end was trimmed by 5 bases and the J gene end by 0 bases; junction bases not matched to a gene: 7. The germline V gene encodes CDR1 MNHEY and CDR2 SMNVEV (reference sequence). The CDR3 loop reads CASSRLAGGRSSYNEQFF. The CDR3 DNA reads TGTGCCAGCAGTCGACTAGCGGGAGGACGGAGCTCCTACAATGAGCAGTTCTTC.

The chain combines TRBV5-1 with TRBJ2-7; possibly TRBD1 for D (7 bases). Trimming took off 1 base at V and 7 bases at J, with 15 bases between the two ends. Germline CDR1 is SGHRS and CDR2 is YFSETQ. This CDR3 spans 14 amino acids. CDR3 DNA sequence: TGCGCCAGCAGCTTGTCAGGACAGGCGGGGGAGCAGTACTTC. As protein: CASSLSGQAGEQYF.

This clonotype appeared many times. The rearrangement links TRBV29-1 to TRBJ2-7; 8 bases match TRBD2. With 2 bases clipped from V and 2 bases from J, the junction kept 5 bases outside the gene matches. The CDR3 loop spans 14 amino acids. Germline V lookup: CDR1 SQVTM, CDR2 ANQGSEA. The DNA of the CDR3 is TGCAGCGTTGAACAGCGGGGGAAAACCTACGAGCAGTACTTC. Its translation is CSVEQRGKTYEQYF.

This clonotype showed up many times. V usage is TRBV30 and J usage is TRBJ1-1; D not resolved. The V and J ends lost 0 bases and 1 base respectively, with 6 bases between them. CDR3 length: 13 residues. Germline CDR1 is GTSNPN and CDR2 is SVGIG (reference sequence). The CDR3 protein is CAWSVNRNTEAFF. CDR3 sequence (DNA): TGTGCCTGGAGTGTAAACAGGAACACTGAAGCTTTCTTT.

This clonotype occurred many times. The chain is built from TRBV3-1 and TRBJ2-7, with TRBD2 matching 9 bases. CDR3 length equals 16 residues. CDR1 and CDR2 (germline): LGHDT, YNNKEL (reference sequence). Unmatched junction bases numbered 3, after V lost 0 bases and J lost 0 bases. CDR3 region: CASSQESGRSSYEQYF. The CDR3, as DNA: TGTGCCAGCAGCCAAGAAAGCGGGAGGAGCTCCTACGAGCAGTACTTC.

This clonotype has a count of ten or more. The chain employs TRBV12-3 or TRBV12-4 and TRBJ2-3; tentatively, D is TRBD1 (5 bases). V was pared by 5 bases and J by 3 bases, with 9 bases between. The CDR3 is made up of 13 amino acids. CDR3 DNA: TGTGCCAGCAGTGGCCAGGGTACAGATACGCAGTATTTT. Its protein is CASSGQGTDTQYF.

This chain links TRBV7-2 with TRBJ2-6; D unclear. Germline V gives CDR1 SGHTA, CDR2 FQGNSA. With 2 bases removed from V and 0 bases from J, the gap between germline ends came to 17 bases. This CDR3 is 19 amino acids long. CDR3 region: CASSLYPNQALSGANVLTF. DNA of the CDR3: TGTGCCAGCAGCTTATATCCGAACCAGGCCCTCTCTGGGGCCAACGTCCTGACTTTC.

This clonotype has more than one count but fewer than ten. A much bigger clone sits one base away, suggesting this may be a read error. The V call is TRBV2, the J call TRBJ2-2, with a tentative D call TRBD1 (6 bases). The CDR3 length is 13 residues. V lost 8 bases and J 7 bases, leaving 14 bases between the germline ends. The germline V gene has CDR1 SNHLY and CDR2 FYNNEI. The CDR3 reads CASRGGQHGELFF. CDR3 nucleotide sequence: TGTGCCAGCCGTGGAGGACAGCACGGGGAGCTGTTTTTT. Full variable domain (rest looked up from reference TRBV2 and TRBJ2-2): EPEVTQTPSHQVTQMGQEVILRCVPISNHLYFYWYRQILGQKVEFLVSFYNNEISEKSEIFDDQFSVERPDGSNFTLKIRSTKLEDSAMYFCASRGGQHGELFFGEGSRLTVL.

This clonotype was detected ten times or more. The rearrangement links TRBV6-1 to TRBJ2-1; the D is unclear. The CDR3 has 15 residues. Between the trimmed V and J ends, which lost 5 bases and 3 bases, there was a span of 14 bases. Germline lookup yields CDR1 MNHNS and CDR2 SASEGT. The CDR3 DNA sequence: TGTGCCAGCAGTTGGGGTCGGGCCGACTACAATGAGCAGTTCTTC. Translation: CASSWGRADYNEQFF.

The sample holds many counts of this clonotype. The chain joins TRBV12-3 or TRBV12-4 to TRBJ1-5; a possible D gene is TRBD1 (5 bases). The CDR3 sequence is 16 residues long. V was shortened by 5 bases and J by 0 bases, with 14 bases between the two germline ends. CDR3 protein: CASSQGHAISNQPQHF. CDR3 DNA: TGTGCCAGCAGTCAAGGACATGCTATTAGCAATCAGCCCCAGCATTTT.

The sample holds a few counts of this clonotype. The rearrangement links TRBV24-1 to TRBJ2-1; 13 bases match TRBD2. Trimming at V came to 9 bases and at J to 10 bases, leaving 5 bases not matched to a gene. The CDR3 sequence is 13 residues long. Germline-derived CDR1 and CDR2 are KGHDR and SFDVKD. CDR3 protein: CATSGTSGTEQFF. The CDR3 nucleotides read TGTGCCACCTCGGGGACTAGCGGGACCGAGCAGTTCTTC.

The rearrangement joins TRBV2 to TRBJ1-3, with D unclear. The length of the CDR3 is 15 residues. Deletions cut 4 bases from V and 0 bases from J, with 10 bases between. From germline, CDR1 is SNHLY and CDR2 FYNNEI. CDR3 loop: CASSVLRISGNTIYF. The DNA of the CDR3 is TGTGCCAGCAGTGTCCTTAGGATCTCTGGAAACACCATATATTTT.

In its sample, this clonotype was seen many times. The chain couples TRBV5-1 to TRBJ2-1; D is undetermined. The CDR3 is 14 amino acids. Trimming pared 4 bases from V and 5 bases from J, leaving 13 bases between. Germline V gene sequence: CDR1 SGHRS, CDR2 YFSETQ. Here the CDR3 DNA reads TGCGCCAGCAGCCCAACTGGACCGCACAATGAGCAGTTCTTC. Amino acids: CASSPTGPHNEQFF.

Points on this clonotype: With a much larger clone just one base away, this may be a read error. This chain connects TRBV20-1 to TRBJ1-6, with TRBD1 identical over 9 bases. Germline V gene sequence: CDR1 DFQATT, CDR2 SNEGSKA (reference sequence). The CDR3 covers 14 residues. V shed 2 bases, J shed 9 bases, and the junction held 5 bases outside the gene matches. CDR3 residues: CSARPGTGPSPLHF. The CDR3 DNA reads as TGCAGTGCTAGACCCGGGACAGGGCCTTCACCCCTCCACTTT.